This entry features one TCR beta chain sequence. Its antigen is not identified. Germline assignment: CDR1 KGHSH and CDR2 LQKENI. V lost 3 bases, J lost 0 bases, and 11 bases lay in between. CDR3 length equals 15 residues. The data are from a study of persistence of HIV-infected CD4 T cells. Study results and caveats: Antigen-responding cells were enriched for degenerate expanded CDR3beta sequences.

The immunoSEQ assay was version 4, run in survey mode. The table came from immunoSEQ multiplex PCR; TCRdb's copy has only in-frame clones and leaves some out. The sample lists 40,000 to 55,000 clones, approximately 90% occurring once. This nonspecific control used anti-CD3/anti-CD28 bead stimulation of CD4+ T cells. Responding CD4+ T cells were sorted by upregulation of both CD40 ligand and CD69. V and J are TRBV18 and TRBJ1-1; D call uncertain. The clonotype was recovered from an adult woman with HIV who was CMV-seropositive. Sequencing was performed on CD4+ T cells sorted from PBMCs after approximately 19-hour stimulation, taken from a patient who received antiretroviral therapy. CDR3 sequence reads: CASSPVRAVNTEAFF. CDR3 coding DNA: TGTGCCAGCTCACCTGTCCGAGCGGTGAACACTGAAGCTTTCTTT.